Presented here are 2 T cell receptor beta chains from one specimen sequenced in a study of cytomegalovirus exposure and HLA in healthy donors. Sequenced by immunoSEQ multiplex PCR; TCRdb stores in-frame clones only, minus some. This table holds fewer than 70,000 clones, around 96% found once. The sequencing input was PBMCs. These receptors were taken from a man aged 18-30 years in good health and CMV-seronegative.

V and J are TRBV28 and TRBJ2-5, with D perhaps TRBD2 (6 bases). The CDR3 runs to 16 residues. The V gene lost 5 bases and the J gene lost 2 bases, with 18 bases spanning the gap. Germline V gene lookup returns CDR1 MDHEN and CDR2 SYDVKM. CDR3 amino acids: CASSTGTPLEQETQYF. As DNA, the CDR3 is TGTGCCAGCAGTACTGGGACTCCCCTTGAGCAAGAGACCCAGTACTTC.

The CDR3 coding sequence is TGTGCCAGCAGTCCCCCCCCACCCAGAACGGGTGAAGCTTTCTTT. This sequence encodes CASSPPPPRTGEAFF. The chain joins TRBV28 to TRBJ1-1, with no clear D. V lost 5 bases and J 7 bases, leaving 20 bases between the germline ends. Germline V CDR1 and CDR2: MDHEN, SYDVKM. The CDR3 is made up of 15 amino acids.